The clone carrying this T cell receptor beta chain was picked up a small number of times. Its antigen is currently unknown. TCR beta CDR3 region amplification was performed from RNA transcripts. Using the HTBI primer set, a first-round RT-PCR was run on the TCR CDR3. TCRdb ran MiXCR on the multiplex PCR reads and lists one entry per CDR3 protein. The sample consists of 300,000 to 450,000 distinct CDR3 sequences, approximately 15% of them appearing once. The source of the sample is a study of T cells in Graves' hyperthyroidism and ophthalmopathy. Study-level points and caveats: Ophthalmopathy was separated from stable hyperthyroidism by a 13 V-J model.

V was cut by 4 bases and J by 1 base, with 20 bases left in between. The CDR3 loop spans 19 amino acids. Germline CDR1 and CDR2: SEHNR and FQNEAQ (reference sequence). The J gene is TRBJ2-6, the V gene TRBV7-9, with D perhaps given as TRBD1 or TRBD2 (5 bases each). This receptor was obtained from a woman aged 55-70 years with Graves' hyperthyroidism. Sample: blood. Here the CDR3 reads CASSSARQRAPSGANVLTF. The CDR3 DNA is TGTGCCAGCAGCTCCGCCCGACAGAGGGCACCTTCTGGGGCCAACGTCCTGACTTTC.